This TCR beta chain comes out of a study of regulatory dendritic cells for organ transplantation (dated 2017 in TCRdb). For the study in its entirety: The TCRbeta repertoires of sorted naive and memory CD4+ and CD8+ T cells were sequenced before and after allostimulation with regulatory or mature dendritic cells. Results and caveats for the whole study, not just this receptor: In both subjects, allostimulation led to expansion of memory CD8+ clones, although regulatory dendritic cells appeared to cause more limited expansion than mature dendritic cells did. The authors pointed out considerable heterogeneity between individuals in the alloreactive memory CD8+ T cell pool, and only a couple of subjects were sequenced. Among the resting subsets, memory CD8+ T cells contained the most alloreactive TCR clonotypes. Naive CD4+ and CD8+ T cells showed highly diverse repertoires, whereas memory cells were less diverse and memory CD8+ cells were the most oligoclonal.

Comment on this clone: What antigen it recognizes has not been identified. No base-level quality is on record; no much larger clone is a single base apart.

FACS was used to sort CD4+ or CD8+ cells into naive T cells (CD45RA+) and memory T cells (CD45RO+). T cells for TCR sequencing came from a couple of healthy control subjects. Sorted T cell subsets that were not stimulated were used as baseline controls for the mixed lymphocyte reactions. The Qiagen DNeasy Blood & Tissue Kit was used to extract genomic DNA. Via the germline V gene, CDR1 is SGHDN and CDR2 FVKESK. Deletion took 4 bases off V and 2 bases off J, with a span of 10 bases between the germline ends. The CDR3 has 14 amino acids, counting the end cysteine and phenylalanine. The sequence is cut down to CDR3 DNA, 42 bases in frame from base 1. TCRbeta CDR3 regions were amplified by multiplexed two-step PCR using Vbeta-specific forward primers and Jbeta-specific reverse primers. The TCRbeta libraries were sequenced on an Illumina instrument via the immunoSEQ service. The authors' pipeline ran thus. IMGT annotation was used to assign V, D and J genes, and synthetic CDR3 analogues were used to correct the counts for multiplex PCR bias. The immunoSEQ Analyzer calculated repertoire clonality as one minus the normalized Shannon entropy. Fisher's exact test with Benjamini-Hochberg false discovery rate control was used to define clonal expansion, with two-tailed P<0.01. TCRdb obtained this table from immuneACCESS and retained in-frame rearrangements with V and J assigned. These tables miss some clones; where compared with another copy, unresolved V genes account for less than half of the shortfall, and the remainder is unexplained. V and J calls and clone size are as listed in that table; D and trimming were resolved from the DNA. The sample profile shows more than 35,000 clones; about 90% of them were found once. Approximately 0.12% of the sample belongs to the ten largest clones.

The sequence derives from a human donor in good health. The rearranged chain carries TRBV14 and TRBJ2-3, with an unclear D gene assignment. Sequenced sample: naive CD8+ T cells from blood. The cell subset or site label on this specimen signifies: CD45RA+ naive T cells. CDR3 region: CASSPQRHTDTQYF. The DNA reads TGTGCCAGCAGCCCCCAGCGCCACACAGATACGCAGTATTTT.